Listed here are 11 T cell receptor beta chains from one sample, sequenced in a study of technical replicates of blood from several donors. Here immunoSEQ multiplex PCR was the method, and the copy in TCRdb shows in-frame clones only, minus some. The table lists just over 80,000 clones, approximately 94% of them singletons. The sample was T cells isolated from PBMCs. The receptor source for this set is a human donor in good health.

The chain has TRBV27 and TRBJ2-7; 14 bases fit TRBD2. V dropped 2 bases and J dropped 3; count of bases not matched to a gene: 3. This CDR3 spans 16 amino acids. CDR1 and CDR2 (germline): MNHEY, SMNVEV (reference sequence). In DNA form, the CDR3 reads TGTGCCAGCAGTTTACCCGGGACTAGCGGGAGCTACGAGCAGTACTTC. Residues: CASSLPGTSGSYEQYF.

This sequence joins TRBV28 and TRBJ2-1, with a weak D call TRBD2 (6 bases). V dropped 2 bases and J dropped 8 bases, with 16 bases sitting between them. The CDR3 consists of 15 residues. The germline gives CDR1 MDHEN, CDR2 SYDVKM. The CDR3 DNA sequence: TGTGCCAGCAGTTTAGGAGGGGCTTCGAGGGATGAGCAGTTCTTC. It specifies CASSLGGASRDEQFF.

This chain joins TRBV27 and TRBJ2-2; perhaps TRBD1 as D (6 bases). The CDR3 is 12 residues long. The V gene lost 8 bases and the J gene lost 5 bases, with 9 bases spanning the gap. The V gene's germline CDR1 is MNHEY and CDR2 SMNVEV (reference sequence). In nucleotides, the CDR3 is TGTGCCAGCTTGAGGGGGACCGGGGAGCTGTTTTTT. Its translation: CASLRGTGELFF.

The rearrangement joins TRBV6-6 to TRBJ2-7; the D is unclear. Germline V CDR1 and CDR2: MNHNY, SVGAGI (reference sequence). Trimming stripped 5 bases from V and 1 base from J, with 6 bases between. The CDR3 totals 12 residues. The CDR3 bases are TGTGCCAGCAGTCCTTTATCCTACGAGCAGTACTTC. Its protein product is CASSPLSYEQYF.

This CDR3 reads CASSQGTDRVAFF. The CDR3 region has the DNA TGTGCCAGCAGCCAAGGAACCGACAGGGTAGCTTTCTTT. The rearrangement uses TRBV7-2 and TRBJ1-1, with 7 bases that match TRBD1. The germline CDR1 and CDR2 sequences are SGHTA and FQGNSA. The V segment lost 5 bases and the J segment 10 bases; nucleotides outside the gene matches: 10. The CDR3 extends over 13 amino acids.

CDR3 in DNA: TGTGCCAGCAGCCTAGGACTAGCAGACAATGAGCAGTTCTTC. This codes for CASSLGLADNEQFF. This chain links TRBV5-4 with TRBJ2-1; 8 bases agree with TRBD2. J lost 5 bases, V lost 4 bases, and 5 bases had no gene match. Germline CDR1 and CDR2: SGHNT and YYREEE (reference sequence). The CDR3 sequence is 14 residues long. The full variable domain, rest sourced from reference TRBV5-4 and TRBJ2-1, is ETGVTQSPTHLIKTRGQQVTLRCSSQSGHNTVSWYQQALGQGPQFIFQYYREEENGRGNFPPRFSGLQFPNYSSELNVNALELDDSALYLCASSLGLADNEQFFGPGTRLTVL.

DNA for the CDR3: TGCGCCAGCAGCCACGACTGGGACTTCTCCTACAATGAGCAGTTCTTC. The encoded protein is CASSHDWDFSYNEQFF. The chain is built from TRBV4-1 and TRBJ2-1; D may be TRBD2 (6 bases). Between the trimmed V and J ends, which lost 3 bases and 0 bases, there was a span of 12 bases. Looked up from germline, CDR1 is MGHRA and CDR2 is YSYEKL. CDR3 length equals 16 residues.

The rearrangement links TRBV14 to TRBJ2-5; a possible D gene is TRBD2 (5 bases). Trimming shortened V by 0 bases and J by 5 bases, and 22 bases separated the two germline ends. Germline CDR1 SGHDN, CDR2 FVKESK. CDR3 length: 18 residues. The CDR3 spells CASSQELWSDYSGETQYF. CDR3 coding DNA: TGTGCCAGCAGCCAAGAATTGTGGAGCGACTACTCGGGGGAGACCCAGTACTTC.

This clone was detected only once. V usage is TRBV7-8 and J usage is TRBJ2-7; D not resolved. This CDR3 has 11 residues. Germline CDR1 reads SGHVS; CDR2 reads FQNEAQ. The ends were cut back, 4 bases at V and 2 bases at J, with 3 bases in the middle. CDR3 loop: CASSSTYEQYF. CDR3 in DNA: TGTGCCAGCAGCTCCACCTACGAGCAGTACTTC.

The V and J genes are TRBV2 and TRBJ2-1; a possible D gene is TRBD2 (6 bases). The CDR3 totals 15 residues. Trimming removed 1 base from V and 5 bases from J, with 12 bases in between. The germline CDR1 and CDR2 sequences are SNHLY and FYNNEI. The CDR3: CASSEVWREHNEQFF. The DNA of the CDR3 is TGTGCCAGCAGTGAAGTGTGGCGGGAACACAATGAGCAGTTCTTC.

V is TRBV18 and J is TRBJ1-2; TRBD1 matches at 9 bases. Germline CDR1 and CDR2: KGHSH and LQKENI. Trimming took 2 bases from V and 8 from J; bases not matched to a gene: 6. The CDR3 totals 14 residues. CDR3 nucleotide sequence: TGTGCCAGCTCACCAGCCGGGACAGGGAGCGGCTACACCTTC. Translating gives CASSPAGTGSGYTF.